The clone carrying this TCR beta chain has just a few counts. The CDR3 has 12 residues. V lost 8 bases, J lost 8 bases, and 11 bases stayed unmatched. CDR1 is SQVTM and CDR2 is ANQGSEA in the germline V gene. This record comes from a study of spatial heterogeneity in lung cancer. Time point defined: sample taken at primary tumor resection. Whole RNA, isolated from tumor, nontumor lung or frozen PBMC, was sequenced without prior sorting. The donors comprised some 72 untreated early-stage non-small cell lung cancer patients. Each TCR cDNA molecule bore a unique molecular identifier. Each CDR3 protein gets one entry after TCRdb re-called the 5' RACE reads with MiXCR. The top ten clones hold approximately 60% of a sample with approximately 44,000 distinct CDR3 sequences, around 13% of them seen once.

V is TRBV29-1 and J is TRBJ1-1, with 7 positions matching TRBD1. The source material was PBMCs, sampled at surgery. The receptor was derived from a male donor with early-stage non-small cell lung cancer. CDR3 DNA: TGCAGCTCTAGTGAAACAGGGGTCGAAGCTTTCTTT. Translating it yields CSSSETGVEAFF.